The table lists the clone carrying this T cell receptor (beta chain) with many counts. What it recognizes is unknown. The data derive from a study of T cells after yellow fever vaccination. Background on the study: In the case of low-cell-number fractions, SMART-Seq v4 Ultra Low Input was used for preparation. Study-wide results and caveats: Clonotypes found in both CD4 and CD8 compartments made up a small share.

CDR3 size: 15 residues. Trimming took 1 base from V and 3 from J; bases not matched to a gene: 3. Germline V CDR1 and CDR2: LNHNV, YYDKDF (reference sequence). In TCRdb, the 5' RACE reads were re-called with MiXCR into one record per CDR3 protein. The data show 300,000 or so distinct CDR3 sequences, 10% to 15% seen once. V and J are TRBV15 and TRBJ2-1; TRBD2 aligns across 7 bases. The sample was CD4+ T cells sorted from PBMCs, taken 45 days after the yellow fever booster vaccination. This TCR came from a man aged 25 to 40 who received the YFV17D yellow fever vaccine. The CDR3 region has the DNA TGTGCCACCAGCAGAGTAGGGACTATCTACAATGAGCAGTTCTTC. Its translation: CATSRVGTIYNEQFF.